The 28 T cell receptor beta chains listed next were all sequenced from one sample in a study of PD-L1 blockade in urothelial cancer. Time point defined: pretreatment peripheral blood. The method was immunoSEQ multiplex PCR; TCRdb's version includes in-frame clones alone and lacks a portion of them. Of tens of thousands of clones in the sample, 70% to 90% were seen once. The material was PBMCs, obtained around atezolizumab (anti-PD-L1) treatment. Receptor source: a woman in her fifties or sixties with urothelial cancer.

This chain connects TRBV9 to TRBJ2-1, with 12 nucleotides matching TRBD2. CDR1 and CDR2 from the germline V gene are SGDLS and YYNGEE. This CDR3 has 16 residues. V was pared by 4 bases and J by 0 bases, with 2 bases of the junction left unmatched. The CDR3 sequence: CASSPLAGGSYNEQFF. Written as DNA, the CDR3 is TGTGCCAGCAGCCCACTAGCGGGGGGCTCCTACAATGAGCAGTTCTTC.

The V and J genes are TRBV19 and TRBJ2-7, with D hard to call. Trimming pared 1 base from V and 0 bases from J, leaving 13 bases between. The germline CDR1 and CDR2 sequences are LNHDA and SQIVND (reference sequence). The CDR3 is 16 residues long. CDR3 region: CASSIVKTAFSYEQYF. CDR3 nucleotides: TGTGCCAGTAGTATAGTTAAAACAGCATTCTCCTACGAGCAGTACTTC.

A few counts support this clone. The gene calls are TRBV7-2 and TRBJ2-7; TRBD2 might be the D (6 bases). V lost 5 bases to trimming and J lost 2 bases, with 16 bases between them. The germline CDR1 and CDR2 sequences are SGHTA and FQGNSA. CDR3 size: 15 residues. The CDR3 here is CASSVRDSFTYEQYF. DNA of the CDR3: TGTGCCAGCAGCGTCCGGGACTCCTTTACCTACGAGCAGTACTTC.

The chain combines TRBV7-9 with TRBJ1-2; no reliable D call. The germline V and J ends were trimmed by 5 bases and 1 base, with 23 bases remaining between them. This CDR3 has 18 residues. Looked up from germline, CDR1 is SEHNR and CDR2 is FQNEAQ (reference sequence). The CDR3 DNA reads as TGTGCCAGCAGCCGCGCCCTCAGCGATATCCTACATAACTATGGCTACACCTTC. It yields the protein CASSRALSDILHNYGYTF.

This clone appeared once. The chain links TRBV7-9 to TRBJ1-5, with D possibly being TRBD1 (5 bases). Trimming took 1 base from V and 4 from J, leaving 11 bases between them. The CDR3 runs to 15 residues. Germline assignment: CDR1 SEHNR and CDR2 FQNEAQ (reference sequence). In DNA, the CDR3 is TGTGCCAGCAGCTTAGGGGGCAGGCAGAATCAGCCCCAGCATTTT. Its protein product is CASSLGGRQNQPQHF. The full variable domain, in which reference TRBV7-9 and TRBJ1-5 provide the parts outside the CDR3, is DTGVSQNPRHKITKRGQNVTFRCDPISEHNRLYWYRQTLGQGPEFLTYFQNEAQLEKSRLLSDRFSAERPKGSFSTLEIQRTEQGDSAMYLCASSLGGRQNQPQHFGDGTRLSIL.

The chain is built from TRBV6-6 and TRBJ2-1; 9 nucleotides agree with TRBD2. V shed 7 bases, J shed 6 bases, and the junction held 13 bases outside the gene matches. Germline lookup yields CDR1 MNHNY and CDR2 SVGAGI (reference sequence). This CDR3 is built from 16 residues. CDR3: CASKSTSGGILNEQFF. CDR3 bases: TGTGCCAGCAAGTCGACTAGCGGTGGAATACTCAATGAGCAGTTCTTC.

This clone was recorded at least ten times. The J gene is TRBJ2-7, the V gene TRBV15, with TRBD1 as a possible D gene (6 bases). The V end lost 1 base, the J end lost 4 bases, and 20 bases lay between the germline ends. CDR3 length equals 17 residues. Germline V gene data show CDR1 as LNHNV and CDR2 as YYDKDF (reference sequence). In nucleotides, the CDR3 is TGTGCCACCAGCAGAGGGGCTCGGGGACAAGGCAAATACGAGCAGTACTTC. It yields the protein CATSRGARGQGKYEQYF.

V gene TRBV20-1 combines with J gene TRBJ2-7, with D perhaps TRBD2 (6 bases). CDR1 and CDR2 from the germline V gene are DFQATT and SNEGSKA (reference sequence). The CDR3 runs to 11 residues. The V end was cut by 1 base, the J end by 12 bases, with 13 bases between. The CDR3 sequence: CSARGGAGGYF. The CDR3, as DNA: TGCAGTGCTAGAGGAGGGGCCGGGGGGTACTTC.

V usage is TRBV19 and J usage is TRBJ2-7; D is undetermined. CDR1 and CDR2 from the germline V gene are LNHDA and SQIVND (reference sequence). The V end was cut by 4 bases, the J end by 4 bases, with 11 bases between. This CDR3 is built from 13 residues. The CDR3 loop is CASSSAIQYEQYF. The CDR3 coding sequence is TGTGCCAGTAGTAGCGCGATTCAATACGAGCAGTACTTC.

The chain combines TRBV6-5 with TRBJ2-5; no clear D. V lost 2 bases to trimming and J lost 2 bases, with 9 bases between them. CDR1 and CDR2 from the germline V gene are MNHEY and SVGAGI. The CDR3 spans 14 residues. DNA of the CDR3: TGTGCCAGCAGTTACCTAACAGCACAAGAGACCCAGTACTTC. This encodes CASSYLTAQETQYF.

V usage is TRBV10-3 and J usage is TRBJ1-4; D is ambiguous. Per the germline V gene, CDR1 is ENHRY and CDR2 is SYGVKD. CDR3 size: 12 residues. V was trimmed by 4 bases and J by 12 bases, leaving 12 bases between them. CDR3 nucleotides: TGTGCCATCAGTGCCACTGAAAATCAACTGTTTTTT. Encoded protein: CAISATENQLFF.

The chain has TRBV5-1 and TRBJ2-3; no clear D gene. This CDR3 comprises 13 residues. Germline CDR1 reads SGHRS; CDR2 reads YFSETQ. V lost 1 base and J 5 bases, leaving 8 bases between the germline ends. CDR3 coding DNA: TGCGCCAGCAGCTTGACAGCTCAAGATACGCAGTATTTT. The encoded protein is CASSLTAQDTQYF.

The chain recombines TRBV11-3 with TRBJ2-5; tentatively, D is TRBD2 (6 bases). Germline CDR1 is SGHNT and CDR2 is YENEEA. V lost 5 bases and J lost 5, with 15 bases in between. This CDR3 has 14 amino acids. CDR3 in DNA: TGTGCCAGCAGCGATCGACTAGTCGGGGAGACCCAGTACTTC. Amino acid sequence: CASSDRLVGETQYF.

The chain couples TRBV5-6 to TRBJ2-1; 9 bases match TRBD2. There are 17 residues in the CDR3. Germline assignment: CDR1 SGHDT and CDR2 YYEEEE. V shed 1 base, J shed 5 bases, and the junction held 10 bases outside the gene matches. The CDR3 nucleotides read TGTGCCAGCAGCTTGAACAGGTTGACTAGCGGACACAATGAGCAGTTCTTC. It is translated as CASSLNRLTSGHNEQFF. Supplemented by reference TRBV5-6 and TRBJ2-1, the full variable domain reads DAGVTQSPTHLIKTRGQQVTLRCSPKSGHDTVSWYQQALGQGPQFIFQYYEEEERQRGNFPDRFSGHQFPNYSSELNVNALLLGDSALYLCASSLNRLTSGHNEQFFGPGTRLTVL.

The chain couples TRBV7-9 to TRBJ2-5; 10 bases align to TRBD2. CDR3 length: 16 residues. V trimming: 5 bases; J trimming: 2 bases; junction bases outside the gene matches: 8. Germline CDR1 SEHNR, CDR2 FQNEAQ (reference sequence). CDR3 protein: CASSPPGLATQETQYF. CDR3 nucleotides: TGTGCCAGCAGCCCGCCGGGACTAGCGACACAAGAGACCCAGTACTTC.

The chain has TRBV7-9 and TRBJ2-7; D remains unclear. In germline, CDR1 is SEHNR, CDR2 FQNEAQ (reference sequence). This CDR3 has 14 residues. Deletions cut 5 bases from V and 3 bases from J, with 14 bases between. CDR3 region: CASSHSGSHYEQYF. CDR3 nucleotides: TGTGCCAGCAGCCACTCCGGGTCGCACTACGAGCAGTACTTC.

The genes are TRBV11-2 and TRBJ2-1; the D gene is possibly TRBD2 (6 bases). Germline V lookup: CDR1 SGHAT, CDR2 FQNNGV. V lost 1 base, J lost 2 bases, and 6 bases lay in between. CDR3 size: 14 residues. The CDR3 here is CASSLGLAYNEQFF. Written as DNA, the CDR3 is TGTGCCAGCAGCTTAGGACTAGCCTACAATGAGCAGTTCTTC.

The chain joins TRBV6-1 to TRBJ1-2, with 8 bases aligning to TRBD1. This CDR3 spans 17 amino acids. The V gene's germline CDR1 is MNHNS and CDR2 SASEGT. Trimming removed 3 bases from V and 4 bases from J; junction bases left unmatched: 13. In DNA, the CDR3 is TGTGCCAGCAGTGAGGCAGGGGGCTTCACACTTGGCTATGGCTACACCTTC. Its translation: CASSEAGGFTLGYGYTF.

The rearrangement links TRBV13 to TRBJ2-2, with 8 bases aligning to TRBD2. The CDR3 extends over 16 amino acids. The V and J ends lost 7 bases and 5 bases, in that order; junction bases with no gene match: 12. Looked up from germline, CDR1 is PRHDT and CDR2 is FYEKMQ (reference sequence). The CDR3 nucleotides read TGTGCCAGCACCCAAGGTCTCGCGGGAGGAACCGGGGAGCTGTTTTTT. Its protein product is CASTQGLAGGTGELFF.

The chain links TRBV15 to TRBJ2-3; TRBD2 matches at 9 bases. Germline V gene sequence: CDR1 LNHNV, CDR2 YYDKDF (reference sequence). The CDR3 has 18 residues. The V gene end was trimmed by 1 base and the J gene end by 1 base; junction bases not matched to a gene: 9. The CDR3 region has the DNA TGTGCCACCAGCAGAGGCCTCAATAGCGGGGGAGGCACAGATACGCAGTATTTT. Protein product: CATSRGLNSGGGTDTQYF.

The chain joins TRBV2 to TRBJ1-6; 9 bases map to TRBD1. The CDR3 runs 15 residues. The germline CDR1 and CDR2 sequences are SNHLY and FYNNEI. The V and J ends lost 6 bases and 6 bases, in that order; junction bases with no gene match: 6. Here the CDR3 DNA reads TGTGCCAGCAGGGGGGGGACAGGGCTTAATTCACCCCTCCACTTT. Translated: CASRGGTGLNSPLHF.

This chain connects TRBV7-2 to TRBJ2-7, with 8 bases matching TRBD1. The CDR3 is made up of 15 amino acids. Germline lookup yields CDR1 SGHTA and CDR2 FQGNSA. Unmatched junction bases numbered 7, after V lost 3 bases and J lost 3 bases. Here the CDR3 reads CASSFKDRDFYEQYF. CDR3 bases: TGTGCCAGCAGCTTCAAGGACAGGGACTTCTACGAGCAGTACTTC.

The V call is TRBV29-1, the J call TRBJ1-2, with D maybe TRBD1 (6 bases). The CDR3 is 13 residues long. Germline V CDR1 and CDR2: SQVTM, ANQGSEA. With 7 bases removed from V and 4 bases from J, the gap between germline ends came to 16 bases. Here the CDR3 reads CSDGGQPLYGYTF. The CDR3 region has the DNA TGCAGCGACGGAGGACAGCCCCTCTATGGCTACACCTTC. The variable domain in full, with the rest retrieved from reference TRBV29-1 and TRBJ1-2, is SAVISQKPSRDICQRGTSLTIQCQVDSQVTMMFWYRQQPGQSLTLIATANQGSEATYESGFVIDKFPISRPNLTFSTLTVSNMSPEDSSIYLCSDGGQPLYGYTFGSGTRLTVV.

The chain employs TRBV27 and TRBJ1-1; 10 nucleotides align to TRBD1. There are 15 residues in the CDR3. V lost 5 bases, J lost 11 bases, and 14 bases stayed unmatched. Germline CDR1 reads MNHEY; CDR2 reads SMNVEV (reference sequence). The CDR3, as DNA: TGTGCCAGCAGTCCGCCAATCGGGACAGGGGAGGATGCTTTCTTT. Its protein product is CASSPPIGTGEDAFF.

V is TRBV7-9 and J is TRBJ2-3; D might be TRBD2 (6 bases). The CDR3 is made up of 15 amino acids. Trimming took off 1 base at V and 2 bases at J, with 10 bases between the two ends. The V gene's germline CDR1 is SEHNR and CDR2 FQNEAQ (reference sequence). The CDR3 DNA reads as TGTGCCAGCAGCTTAGAGGGACTCCCCACAGATACGCAGTATTTT. Translated: CASSLEGLPTDTQYF. The variable domain in full, with the rest retrieved from reference TRBV7-9 and TRBJ2-3, is DTGVSQNPRHKITKRGQNVTFRCDPISEHNRLYWYRQTLGQGPEFLTYFQNEAQLEKSRLLSDRFSAERPKGSFSTLEIQRTEQGDSAMYLCASSLEGLPTDTQYFGPGTRLTVL.

The rearrangement joins TRBV19 to TRBJ2-1; weak D call: TRBD2 (6 bases). The CDR3 is 15 residues long. V dropped 2 bases and J dropped 0 bases, with 8 bases sitting between them. Germline-derived CDR1 and CDR2 are LNHDA and SQIVND (reference sequence). The CDR3 here is CASSIFGSSYNEQFF. The CDR3 nucleotides are TGTGCCAGTAGTATATTCGGGAGCTCCTACAATGAGCAGTTCTTC.

The chain has TRBV7-9 and TRBJ2-2; D unresolved. The CDR3 covers 13 residues. Germline CDR1 SEHNR, CDR2 FQNEAQ (reference sequence). V was clipped by 2 bases and J by 4 bases, with 5 bases between them. In DNA form, the CDR3 reads TGTGCCAGCAGCTTATCGGGCACCGGGGAGCTGTTTTTT. Translated, it gives CASSLSGTGELFF.

This clone has just one count. The CDR3 spells CASSYSRTSGSDTQYF. Here the CDR3 DNA reads TGTGCCAGCAGTTACTCCCGGACTAGCGGGTCGGATACGCAGTATTTT. The chain couples TRBV6-6 to TRBJ2-3, with 11 nucleotides matching TRBD2. CDR3 size: 16 residues. The germline CDR1 and CDR2 sequences are MNHNY and SVGAGI (reference sequence). Germline trimming cut 0 bases from V and 6 bases from J; bases unmatched to any gene: 5.